This T cell receptor (beta chain) was identified during a study of blood T cell repertoires in COVID-19. Study summary: The United States, Italy and Spain were the sources of the acute and convalescent COVID-19 samples. T cells, B-cell-depleted T cells, or PBMCs provided the cDNA or gDNA that served as material.

Here immunoSEQ multiplex PCR was the method, and the copy in TCRdb shows in-frame clones only, minus some. The sample consists of more than 300,000 clones, over 80% of them appearing once. CDR1 is SGHRS, CDR2 YFSETQ, per germline. V shed 1 base, J shed 6 bases, and the junction held 10 bases outside the gene matches. The CDR3 spans 15 residues. The sequencing input was peripheral blood. The TCR sequence derives from a woman aged 45-65 years with COVID-19, enrolled during active disease. The chain combines TRBV5-1 with TRBJ2-7; TRBD2 matches 7 bases. The CDR3 sequence is CASSLNWDYPAEQYF. Here the CDR3 DNA reads TGCGCCAGCAGCTTGAACTGGGACTACCCCGCCGAGCAGTACTTC.